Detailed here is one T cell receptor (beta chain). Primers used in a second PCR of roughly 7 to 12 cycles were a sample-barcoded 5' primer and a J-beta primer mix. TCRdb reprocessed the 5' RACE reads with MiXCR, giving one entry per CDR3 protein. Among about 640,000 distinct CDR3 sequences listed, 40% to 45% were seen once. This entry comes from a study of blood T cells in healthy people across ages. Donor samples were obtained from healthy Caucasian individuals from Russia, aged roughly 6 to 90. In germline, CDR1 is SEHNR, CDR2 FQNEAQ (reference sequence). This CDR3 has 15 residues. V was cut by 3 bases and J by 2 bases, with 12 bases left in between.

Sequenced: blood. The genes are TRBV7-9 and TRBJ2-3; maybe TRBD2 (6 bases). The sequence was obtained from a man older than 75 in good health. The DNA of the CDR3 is TGTGCCAGCAGCTTTAGGGACTTAGACACAGATACGCAGTATTTT. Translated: CASSFRDLDTDTQYF.